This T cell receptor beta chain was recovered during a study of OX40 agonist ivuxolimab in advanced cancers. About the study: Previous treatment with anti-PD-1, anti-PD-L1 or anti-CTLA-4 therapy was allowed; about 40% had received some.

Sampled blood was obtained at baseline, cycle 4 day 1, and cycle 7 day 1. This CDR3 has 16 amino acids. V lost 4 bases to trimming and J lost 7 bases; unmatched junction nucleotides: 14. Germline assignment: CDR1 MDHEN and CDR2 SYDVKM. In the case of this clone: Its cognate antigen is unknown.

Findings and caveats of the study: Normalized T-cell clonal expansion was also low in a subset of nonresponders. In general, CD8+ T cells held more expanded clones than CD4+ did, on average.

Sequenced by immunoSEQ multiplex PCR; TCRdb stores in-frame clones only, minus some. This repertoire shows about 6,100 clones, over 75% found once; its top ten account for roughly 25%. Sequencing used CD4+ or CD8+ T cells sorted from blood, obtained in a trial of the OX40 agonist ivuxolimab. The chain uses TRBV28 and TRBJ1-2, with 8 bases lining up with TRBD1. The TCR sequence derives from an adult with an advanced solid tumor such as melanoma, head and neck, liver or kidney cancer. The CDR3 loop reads CASSWTGYIGGLGYTF. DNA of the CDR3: TGTGCCAGCAGTTGGACAGGGTATATAGGGGGTCTTGGCTACACCTTC.